These 14 T cell receptor beta chains came from one sample sequenced in a study of blood T cell repertoires in COVID-19. The protocol was immunoSEQ multiplex PCR, while the TCRdb copy is restricted to in-frame clones and leaves out a portion. In the table there are hundreds of thousands of clones, about 91% of which are singletons. What was sequenced was peripheral blood. The origin of the receptors is a man at least 80 years old with acute or convalescent COVID-19.

This clone was observed a few times. This CDR3 is also generated by other DNA sequences in the sample. CDR3: CASSYLNYGYTF. CDR3 bases: TGTGCCAGCAGTTACCTGAACTATGGCTACACCTTC. The chain combines TRBV6-2 or TRBV6-3 with TRBJ1-2, with no clear D. The CDR3 extends over 12 amino acids. V shed 2 bases and J shed 2 bases, with 3 bases lying between them. Germline V CDR1 and CDR2: MNHEY, SVGEGT.

V gene TRBV7-2 combines with J gene TRBJ2-1; 7 nucleotides line up with TRBD1. The CDR3 is 15 amino acids. The V gene end was trimmed by 0 bases and the J gene end by 4 bases; junction bases not matched to a gene: 3. Germline V lookup: CDR1 SGHTA, CDR2 FQGNSA. CDR3 sequence reads: CASSLARGLYNEQFF. CDR3 in DNA: TGTGCCAGCAGCTTAGCGAGGGGGCTTTACAATGAGCAGTTCTTC.

The rearrangement links TRBV7-3 to TRBJ2-3, with TRBD2 identical over 8 bases. V shed 6 bases, J shed 2 bases, and the junction held 4 bases outside the gene matches. Germline CDR1 is SGHTA and CDR2 is FQGTGA. The CDR3 has 14 amino acids. The CDR3 sequence is CASSLAGYTDTQYF. The CDR3 nucleotides read TGTGCCAGCAGTTTAGCGGGGTACACAGATACGCAGTATTTT.

The J gene is TRBJ2-7, the V gene TRBV4-3, with 8 bases fitting TRBD2. The CDR3 has 14 residues. Looked up from germline, CDR1 is LGHNA and CDR2 is YSLEER. Trimming removed 6 bases from V and 3 bases from J; junction bases left unmatched: 7. CDR3 DNA sequence: TGCGCCAGCAGTCTCGGAAGCGGGAGCTACGAGCAGTACTTC. Its protein product is CASSLGSGSYEQYF.

CDR3 residues: CASSWWGQGLNTEAFF. CDR3 DNA sequence: TGTGCCAGCAGTTGGTGGGGACAGGGCCTGAACACTGAAGCTTTCTTT. The chain carries TRBV6-5 and TRBJ1-1; 9 bases match TRBD1. Looked up from germline, CDR1 is MNHEY and CDR2 is SVGAGI. After removal of 4 bases from V and 0 bases from J, the junction contained 6 bases not matched to a gene. The CDR3 length is 16 residues.

This clone was counted a single time. The chain has TRBV18 and TRBJ2-3; TRBD2 agrees at 13 bases. The CDR3 is 24 amino acids. Germline V gene sequence: CDR1 KGHSH, CDR2 LQKENI. Trimming at V came to 3 bases and at J to 0 bases, leaving 24 bases not matched to a gene. The CDR3 here is CASSPSGRTAPGTSGDTSTDTQYF. For the CDR3, the DNA is TGTGCCAGCTCACCTTCCGGGAGGACAGCCCCCGGGACTAGCGGGGACACTAGCACAGATACGCAGTATTTT.

The V call is TRBV6-5, the J call TRBJ1-2, with 7 nucleotides matching TRBD1. Germline values: CDR1 MNHEY, CDR2 SVGAGI. This CDR3 has 14 amino acids. J gave up 4 bases and V 6 bases, and 8 bases lay outside the gene matches. The CDR3 spells CASRATGTVYGYTF. The CDR3 DNA reads TGTGCCAGCAGGGCCACTGGGACAGTCTATGGCTACACCTTC.

In DNA, the CDR3 is TGTGCCAGCACCTCGGACAGGGGCTATGGCTACACCTTC. This encodes CASTSDRGYGYTF. The V and J genes are TRBV7-9 and TRBJ1-2; TRBD1 agrees at 9 bases. J was trimmed by 4 bases and V by 7 bases; bases with no gene match: 4. This CDR3 is built from 13 residues. Germline values: CDR1 SEHNR, CDR2 FQNEAQ (reference sequence).

V and J are TRBV6-5 and TRBJ1-2; maybe TRBD1 (5 bases). V was cut by 4 bases and J by 3 bases, with 12 bases left in between. The V gene's germline CDR1 is MNHEY and CDR2 SVGAGI. The CDR3 is 14 residues long. CDR3 loop: CASSFESRDYGYTF. The CDR3 nucleotides read TGTGCCAGCAGTTTCGAGTCCAGGGACTATGGCTACACCTTC.

The chain has TRBV6-5 and TRBJ2-6; D might be TRBD1 (6 bases). Germline V CDR1 and CDR2: MNHEY, SVGAGI. The CDR3 is 15 amino acids. Trimming left V 6 bases short and J 0 bases short, with 9 bases between. CDR3 loop: CASSTGSSGANVLTF. The CDR3 bases are TGTGCCAGCAGCACAGGGAGCTCTGGGGCCAACGTCCTGACTTTC.

There are a few counts of this clone. The chain joins TRBV7-2 to TRBJ1-3; D not certain. Germline lookup yields CDR1 SGHTA and CDR2 FQGNSA. V lost 1 base and J lost 2, with 6 bases in between. This CDR3 has 14 amino acids. The CDR3 DNA reads TGTGCCAGCAGCTTAGGAGCCGCTGGAAACACCATATATTTT. Translation: CASSLGAAGNTIYF. Filled out from reference TRBV7-2 and TRBJ1-3, the complete variable domain reads GAGVSQSPSNKVTEKGKDVELRCDPISGHTALYWYRQSLGQGLEFLIYFQGNSAPDKSGLPSDRFSAERTGGSVSTLTIQRTQQEDSAVYLCASSLGAAGNTIYFGEGSWLTVV.

About this clone itself: Compared with germline, one end of the junction differs, possibly owing to a read error. The gene calls are TRBV12-3 or TRBV12-4 and TRBJ2-7; TRBD1 is a possible D gene (6 bases). This CDR3 contains 12 residues. The CDR3: CASSLKEDSRKF. The CDR3 region has the DNA TGTGCCAGCAGTTTAAAGGAGGACAGCCGAAAATTC.

CDR3 bases: TGTGCCAGCAGCCAAGATCCTTTCTTTACGAACACCGGGGAGCTGTTTTTT. This encodes CASSQDPFFTNTGELFF. This chain joins TRBV3-1 (or the pseudogene TRBV3-2) and TRBJ2-2, with D unclear. V lost 0 bases to trimming and J lost 0 bases, with 11 bases between them. This CDR3 region has 17 residues. Germline CDR1 and CDR2: LGHDT and YNNKEL (reference sequence).

J is TRBJ1-6 and V is TRBV7-3, with D maybe TRBD1 (6 bases). V lost 2 bases and J lost 6, with 11 bases in between. This CDR3 is built from 15 residues. Germline-derived CDR1 and CDR2 are SGHTA and FQGTGA. The chain's CDR3 is CASSLEGGSNSPLHF. As DNA, the CDR3 is TGTGCCAGCAGCTTAGAAGGGGGAAGTAATTCACCCCTCCACTTT.